One sample yielded the 27 T cell receptor beta chains listed below, sequenced in a study of OX40 agonist ivuxolimab in advanced cancers. Data came from immunoSEQ multiplex PCR; TCRdb stores just in-frame clones and leaves some out. The data contain 70,000 to 100,000 clones, approximately 90% of them singletons. The material was CD4+ or CD8+ T cells sorted from blood, obtained in a trial of the OX40 agonist ivuxolimab. The receptors here all came from an adult with an advanced solid tumor such as melanoma, head and neck, liver or kidney cancer.

The chain links TRBV5-1 to TRBJ1-1; the D gene is possibly TRBD1 (5 bases). The CDR3 contains 14 residues. Trimming removed 4 bases at V and 1 base at J, with 11 bases between. Germline V lookup: CDR1 SGHRS, CDR2 YFSETQ. CDR3 in amino acids: CASSPLTENTEAFF. The CDR3, as DNA: TGCGCCAGCAGCCCCTTGACAGAGAACACTGAAGCTTTCTTT.

The chain carries TRBV7-2 and TRBJ2-2, with 15 bases aligning to TRBD2. The CDR3 runs to 16 residues. Germline CDR1 SGHTA, CDR2 FQGNSA. V shed 4 bases and J 6 bases; nucleotides not matched to a gene: 3. DNA for the CDR3: TGTGCCAGCAGCTCCTGGACTAGCGGGAGGGCCGGGGAGCTGTTTTTT. The encoded protein is CASSSWTSGRAGELFF. Drawing the rest from reference TRBV7-2 and TRBJ2-2, the complete variable domain is GAGVSQSPSNKVTEKGKDVELRCDPISGHTALYWYRQSLGQGLEFLIYFQGNSAPDKSGLPSDRFSAERTGGSVSTLTIQRTQQEDSAVYLCASSSWTSGRAGELFFGEGSRLTVL.

J is TRBJ2-7 and V is TRBV27; possible D gene TRBD2, 5 bases. The V end lost 8 bases, the J end lost 5 bases, and 16 bases lay between the germline ends. The CDR3 is 13 amino acids. The germline gives CDR1 MNHEY, CDR2 SMNVEV (reference sequence). The CDR3: CASSPAGVNEQYF. In DNA form, the CDR3 reads TGTGCCAGCTCCCCCGCCGGGGTCAACGAGCAGTACTTC.

The rearrangement uses TRBV7-9 and TRBJ2-7, with TRBD2 matching 8 bases. In germline, CDR1 is SEHNR, CDR2 FQNEAQ (reference sequence). This CDR3 region has 15 residues. Unmatched junction bases numbered 9, after V lost 5 bases and J lost 3 bases. CDR3 protein: CASSHLSGIGYEQYF. The CDR3 bases are TGTGCCAGCAGCCACCTTAGCGGGATAGGCTACGAGCAGTACTTC.

The chain has TRBV6-5 and TRBJ2-5; the D is unclear. The germline CDR1 and CDR2 sequences are MNHEY and SVGAGI. The CDR3 extends over 11 amino acids. V lost 2 bases, J lost 2 bases, and 0 bases lay in between. In DNA form, the CDR3 reads TGTGCCAGCAGTTACCAAGAGACCCAGTACTTC. Residues: CASSYQETQYF.

The chain joins TRBV11-2 to TRBJ2-5; unclear D gene. V was pared by 7 bases and J by 1 base, with 10 bases between. The germline CDR1 and CDR2 sequences are SGHAT and FQNNGV. The CDR3 has 13 residues. CDR3 DNA sequence: TGTGCCAGCACCCCGAGGTCCCAAGAGACCCAGTACTTC. As protein: CASTPRSQETQYF.

About this clone itself: Compared with germline, one end of the junction differs, possibly owing to a read error. The chain links TRBV19 to TRBJ1-5; D is undetermined. The CDR3 sequence is 12 residues long. Germline V gene lookup returns CDR1 LNHDA and CDR2 SQIVND (reference sequence). CDR3: CASNIQPQPQHF. In DNA, the CDR3 is TGTGCCAGTAATATACAGCCGCAGCCCCAGCATTTT.

The chain uses TRBV4-3 and TRBJ1-5; D uncertain. In germline, CDR1 is LGHNA, CDR2 YSLEER. The CDR3 has 16 amino acids. Trimming shortened V by 4 bases and J by 2 bases, and 15 bases separated the two germline ends. CDR3 loop: CASSPNSYQGNQPQHF. The DNA of the CDR3 is TGCGCCAGCAGCCCTAACTCGTATCAGGGCAATCAGCCCCAGCATTTT.

This clone has just a few counts. The genes are TRBV9 and TRBJ1-2, with D perhaps matching TRBD1 (5 bases). V shed 3 bases and J shed 5 bases, with 11 bases lying between them. This CDR3 contains 13 residues. Germline V lookup: CDR1 SGDLS, CDR2 YYNGEE. Here the CDR3 reads CASSEGTDYGYTF. The CDR3 DNA follows: TGTGCCAGCAGCGAAGGGACGGATTATGGCTACACCTTC.

Regarding this clone: Other DNA variants within this sample encode the same CDR3. The chain recombines TRBV5-1 with TRBJ2-5, with a tentative D call TRBD1 (6 bases). Germline V lookup: CDR1 SGHRS, CDR2 YFSETQ. CDR3 length equals 14 residues. The V end was cut by 2 bases, the J end by 2 bases, with 10 bases between. The CDR3 here is CASSLQGWQETQYF. CDR3 nucleotide sequence: TGCGCCAGCAGCTTACAGGGTTGGCAAGAGACCCAGTACTTC.

The chain carries TRBV11-2 and TRBJ2-2, with D tentatively TRBD2 (6 bases). Trimming took off 6 bases at V and 6 bases at J, with 17 bases between the two ends. The germline V gene has CDR1 SGHAT and CDR2 FQNNGV. The CDR3 extends over 15 amino acids. CDR3 sequence (DNA): TGTGCCAGCAGACGAGGCGGGGTGGAGTCCGGGGAGCTGTTTTTT. It encodes CASRRGGVESGELFF.

The J gene is TRBJ1-2, the V gene TRBV10-1; TRBD1 agrees at 8 bases. Germline CDR1 is WNHNN and CDR2 is SYGVQD (reference sequence). Trimming cost V 4 bases and J 8 bases; bases outside gene matches: 9. The CDR3 consists of 14 residues. CDR3 sequence: CASSGLSTGAGYTF. The CDR3 region has the DNA TGCGCCAGCAGTGGGTTATCGACAGGGGCCGGCTACACCTTC.

CDR3 sequence reads: CASRLQETQYF. The CDR3 DNA sequence: TGCGCCAGCAGGCTACAAGAGACCCAGTACTTC. V is TRBV5-1 and J is TRBJ2-5; D is undetermined. This CDR3 is 11 amino acids long. Germline V gene sequence: CDR1 SGHRS, CDR2 YFSETQ. V lost 5 bases and J 2 bases, leaving 4 bases between the germline ends.

This chain joins TRBV30 and TRBJ2-3; tentative D call: TRBD2 (6 bases). The germline CDR1 and CDR2 sequences are GTSNPN and SVGIG (reference sequence). The V end lost 2 bases, the J end lost 2 bases, and 20 bases lay between the germline ends. The CDR3 sequence is 17 residues long. The CDR3 loop reads CAWSPRRDSLLTDTQYF. The CDR3 DNA sequence: TGTGCCTGGAGTCCACGTCGGGACTCCTTACTCACAGATACGCAGTATTTT.

The chain combines TRBV5-5 with TRBJ1-4; a possible D gene is TRBD1 (6 bases). Germline CDR1 reads SGHKS; CDR2 reads YYEKEE (reference sequence). V was pared by 3 bases and J by 8 bases, with 17 bases between. The CDR3 runs to 15 residues. In DNA, the CDR3 is TGTGCCAGCAGCTCCACACAGGGAACGGAAGAAAAACTGTTTTTT. Translating it yields CASSSTQGTEEKLFF.

This chain connects TRBV5-6 to TRBJ2-3; perhaps TRBD1 as D (5 bases). The CDR3 has 13 residues. Germline assignment: CDR1 SGHDT and CDR2 YYEEEE. V gave up 4 bases and J gave up 3 bases, with 9 bases separating them. The DNA for the CDR3 is TGTGCCAGCAGCACAGGTGAGACAGATACGCAGTATTTT. Its protein product is CASSTGETDTQYF.

The V gene is TRBV5-6, the J gene TRBJ1-1, with D maybe TRBD1 (6 bases). The V end lost 4 bases, the J end lost 2 bases, and 12 bases lay between the germline ends. Germline loops: CDR1 SGHDT, CDR2 YYEEEE. This CDR3 comprises 14 residues. The CDR3 spells CASSNPGHNTEAFF. In nucleotides, the CDR3 is TGTGCCAGCAGCAACCCGGGACACAACACTGAAGCTTTCTTT.

The chain has TRBV27 and TRBJ2-7; D may be TRBD2 (7 bases). Germline loops: CDR1 MNHEY, CDR2 SMNVEV (reference sequence). The CDR3 runs 17 residues. V lost 1 base to trimming and J lost 0 bases, with 16 bases between them. CDR3 DNA: TGTGCCAGCAGTTTATGGGGGGGGGCAGGGCTCTCCTACGAGCAGTACTTC. Translation: CASSLWGGAGLSYEQYF.

The rearrangement links TRBV29-1 to TRBJ2-7; TRBD2 aligns across 9 bases. The J segment lost 8 bases and the V segment lost 7 bases, leaving 12 bases of the junction unmatched. There are 13 residues in the CDR3. Germline V gene data show CDR1 as SQVTM and CDR2 as ANQGSEA. The CDR3 DNA reads as TGCAGCGGTGCTCTAGCGGGATTAAGGAAGCAGTACTTC. Its translation is CSGALAGLRKQYF.

This sequence joins TRBV5-4 and TRBJ2-3; TRBD1 agrees at 8 bases. V lost 3 bases, J lost 1 base, and 7 bases stayed unmatched. The CDR3 runs 16 residues. Germline V gene sequence: CDR1 SGHNT, CDR2 YYREEE (reference sequence). In DNA, the CDR3 is TGTGCCAGCAGCTCACCGCCGACAGGGGGCACAGATACGCAGTATTTT. Its translation is CASSSPPTGGTDTQYF.

This clone was observed a single time. The J gene is TRBJ2-7, the V gene TRBV11-2, with TRBD2 matching over 8 bases. V lost 4 bases, J lost 2 bases, and 4 bases stayed unmatched. The CDR3 runs 14 residues. Germline V gene sequence: CDR1 SGHAT, CDR2 FQNNGV. CDR3 nucleotides: TGTGCCAGCAGCTACATGACTAGCGCCTACGAGCAGTACTTC. Translated, it gives CASSYMTSAYEQYF. The full variable domain, completed using reference TRBV11-2 and TRBJ2-7, is EAGVAQSPRYKIIEKRQSVAFWCNPISGHATLYWYQQILGQGPKLLIQFQNNGVVDDSQLPKDRFSAERLKGVDSTLKIQPAKLEDSAVYLCASSYMTSAYEQYFGPGTRLTVT.

This clone was observed a handful of times. This chain links TRBV5-1 with TRBJ2-5; TRBD2 aligns across 11 bases. Trimming at V came to 4 bases and at J to 4 bases, leaving 12 bases not matched to a gene. Germline V gene data show CDR1 as SGHRS and CDR2 as YFSETQ. The CDR3 has 17 residues. The CDR3 bases are TGCGCCAGCAGCGCCGCAGCCTTAGCGGGAGGGGGAGAGACCCAGTACTTC. It is translated as CASSAAALAGGGETQYF. The full variable domain, completed using reference TRBV5-1 and TRBJ2-5, is KAGVTQTPRYLIKTRGQQVTLSCSPISGHRSVSWYQQTPGQGLQFLFEYFSETQRNKGNFPGRFSGRQFSNSRSEMNVSTLELGDSALYLCASSAAALAGGGETQYFGPGTRLLVL.

V and J are TRBV5-1 and TRBJ1-3, with D hard to call. Trimming stripped 0 bases from V and 2 bases from J, with 6 bases between. Germline values: CDR1 SGHRS, CDR2 YFSETQ. The CDR3 runs to 14 residues. CDR3 sequence reads: CASSLVGTGNTIYF. In DNA form, the CDR3 reads TGCGCCAGCAGCTTGGTAGGGACTGGAAACACCATATATTTT.

The chain joins TRBV28 to TRBJ2-6, with a tentative D call TRBD1 (5 bases). Germline CDR1 reads MDHEN; CDR2 reads SYDVKM. The V gene lost 9 bases and the J gene lost 0 bases, with 12 bases spanning the gap. The CDR3 sequence is 15 residues long. CDR3 DNA: TGTGCCAGTAGGCAGGGAAGCTCTGGGGCCAACGTCCTGACTTTC. Protein: CASRQGSSGANVLTF.

Regarding this clone: This sample includes further DNA sequences coding for the same CDR3. The rearrangement links TRBV7-9 to TRBJ1-2; TRBD1 might be the D (5 bases). The CDR3 extends over 14 amino acids. Germline CDR1 SEHNR, CDR2 FQNEAQ (reference sequence). V was shortened by 1 base and J by 4 bases, with 10 bases between the two germline ends. The CDR3 here is CASSLVDSPYGYTF. The CDR3 nucleotides are TGTGCCAGCAGCTTAGTCGACAGCCCCTATGGCTACACCTTC.

This sequence joins TRBV28 and TRBJ2-7; D unclear. V was trimmed by 5 bases and J by 0 bases, leaving 8 bases between them. Germline V lookup: CDR1 MDHEN, CDR2 SYDVKM. This CDR3 comprises 13 residues. CDR3 loop: CASSPPISYEQYF. CDR3 DNA sequence: TGTGCCAGCAGTCCCCCCATCTCCTACGAGCAGTACTTC. The whole variable domain, remainder taken from reference TRBV28 and TRBJ2-7, is DVKVTQSSRYLVKRTGEKVFLECVQDMDHENMFWYRQDPGLGLRLIYFSYDVKMKEKGDIPEGYSVSREKKERFSLILESASTNQTSMYLCASSPPISYEQYFGPGTRLTVT.

V gene TRBV7-2 combines with J gene TRBJ1-3; no clear D gene. The germline gives CDR1 SGHTA, CDR2 FQGNSA. The CDR3 totals 17 residues. V lost 5 bases, J lost 0 bases, and 17 bases lay in between. As DNA, the CDR3 is TGTGCCAGCAGCCCCCCCATGGCAGGTATCTCTGGAAACACCATATATTTT. Translating it yields CASSPPMAGISGNTIYF. The full variable domain, in which reference TRBV7-2 and TRBJ1-3 provide the parts outside the CDR3, is GAGVSQSPSNKVTEKGKDVELRCDPISGHTALYWYRQSLGQGLEFLIYFQGNSAPDKSGLPSDRFSAERTGGSVSTLTIQRTQQEDSAVYLCASSPPMAGISGNTIYFGEGSWLTVV.